A selection of T cell receptor beta chains follows, all from one sample in a study of OX40 agonist ivuxolimab in advanced cancers. Measured with immunoSEQ multiplex PCR; TCRdb has only the in-frame clones, and not every one. Of 60,000 to 85,000 clones listed, more than 75% are singletons. The source was CD4+ or CD8+ T cells sorted from blood, collected in a trial of the OX40 agonist ivuxolimab. These receptors were collected from an adult with an advanced solid tumor such as melanoma, head and neck, liver or kidney cancer. CDR3s include the opening cysteine and the closing phenylalanine or tryptophan. The D gene is left open where the match is weak. Size tells how often a clone was seen (once, few, many) or the class of an expanded clone, and some rows leave it out.

TRBJ2-5 | - | TRBV5-4 | - | TGTGCCAGCAGCTCTCGGGAAGGGGTGTACCAAGAGACCCAGTACTTC | CASSSREGVYQETQYF
TRBJ1-1 | - | TRBV2 | - | TGTGCCAGCAGGGACCGATTCATGAACACTGAAGCTTTCTTT | CASRDRFMNTEAFF
TRBJ2-1 | - | TRBV7-2 | TRBD1 | TGTGCCAGCAGCTTAGTAGGGGGGACAGGGGGCTACAATGAGCAGTTCTTC | CASSLVGGTGGYNEQFF
TRBJ1-2 | - | TRBV9 | - | TGTGCCAGCAGCGGGGGACTGGGGGGCCCTACTAACTATGGCTACACCTTC | CASSGGLGGPTNYGYTF
TRBJ1-2 | - | TRBV28 | - | TGTGCCAGCTTCGTCGGGGGGCTCTGGGGCTACACCTTC | CASFVGGLWGYTF
TRBJ2-7 | - | TRBV7-2 | - | TGTGCCAGCAGCTTAGACTCGGCCGGGACCCCACACGAGCAGTACTTC | CASSLDSAGTPHEQYF
TRBJ1-5 | - | TRBV29-1 | - | TGCAGCGTTGCCCCCGGCAGGGATCAGCCCCAGCATTTT | CSVAPGRDQPQHF
TRBJ2-7 | - | TRBV5-1 | - | TGCGCCAGCAGCCAAGAGGGTCCGGGAGAGCAGTACTTC | CASSQEGPGEQYF
TRBJ1-1 | - | TRBV18 | - | TGTGCCAGCTCACCACCGGGAACGGCGAACACTGAAGCTTTCTTT | CASSPPGTANTEAFF
TRBJ2-1 | - | TRBV7-3 | - | TGTGCCAGCAGCCCTGGGAGGGTGTCCAGGGGGCTAAACAATGAGCAGTTCTTC | CASSPGRVSRGLNNEQFF
TRBJ2-7 | few | TRBV15 | - | TGTGCCACCAGCAGAGGAAAGGAGGGTTACCAGATAATTAGCTCCTACGAGCAGTACTTC | CATSRGKEGYQIISSYEQYF
TRBJ2-7 | - | TRBV4-1 | TRBD1 | TGCGCCAGCAGCCAAGCCCTCACCCGACAGGGAACCCCTCCGGACTTC | CASSQALTRQGTPPDF
TRBJ2-7 | - | TRBV2 | TRBD1 | TGTGCCAGCAGAAGACAGGGTTACGAGCAGTACTTC | CASRRQGYEQYF
TRBJ2-5 | - | TRBV9 | TRBD1 | TGTGCCAGCAGCGTAGGAGGGACAGGGGGCCTCGGGGAGACCCAGTACTTC | CASSVGGTGGLGETQYF
TRBJ2-5 | - | TRBV4-2 | TRBD1 | TGTGCCAGCAGCCAAGACAGAGACCAGAGGACAGGGGCAGGGACCCAGTACTTC | CASSQDRDQRTGAGTQYF
TRBJ2-1 | - | TRBV4-1 | TRBD2 | TGCGCCAGCAGCCAATCAATAGCGGGGGACTACAATGAGCAGTTCTTC | CASSQSIAGDYNEQFF
TRBJ2-7 | - | TRBV18 | TRBD1 | TGTGCCAGCTCACTATCTGGACAGGGCCGGGAGCAGTACTTC | CASSLSGQGREQYF
TRBJ1-3 | - | TRBV9 | - | TGTGCCAGCAGCGAGGGGTCCAGGGTAGGACCTGGAAACACCATATATTTT | CASSEGSRVGPGNTIYF
TRBJ2-7 | - | TRBV6-1 | TRBD1 | TGTGCCAGCACCAGACAGGGAAGCTCCTACGAGCAGTACTTC | CASTRQGSSYEQYF
TRBJ2-2 | - | TRBV4-2 | - | TGTGCCAGCAGCCAACACGAGGAAACCGGGGAGCTGTTTTTT | CASSQHEETGELFF
TRBJ2-7 | once | TRBV28 | TRBD2 | TGTGCCAGCAGTACACCTAGCGGATATTCCTACGAGCAGTACTTC | CASSTPSGYSYEQYF
TRBJ2-1 | - | TRBV28 | - | TGTGCCAGCAATAGAGGGAGCTCCTACAATGAGCAGTTCTTC | CASNRGSSYNEQFF
TRBJ2-1 | - | TRBV11-3 | - | TGTGCCAGCAGCTTAGATCGGGTGGGGGGGCACAATGAGCAGTTCTTC | CASSLDRVGGHNEQFF
TRBJ2-1 | few | TRBV28 | - | TGTGCCAGCAGTCCATCAAACAATGAGCAGTTCTTC | CASSPSNNEQFF
TRBJ1-6 | - | TRBV30 | TRBD1 | TGTGCCTGGAAACCGCGACAGGGGCGTAATTCACCCCTCCACTTT | CAWKPRQGRNSPLHF
TRBJ2-1 | - | TRBV13 | TRBD2 | TGTGCCAGCAGCTTAGGACTAGCGGGGGGCGCCAGCTCCTACAATGAGCAGTTCTTC | CASSLGLAGGASSYNEQFF
TRBJ2-1 | - | TRBV19 | - | TGTGCCAGTAGTATACAGAGCTCCTACAATGAGCAGTTCTTC | CASSIQSSYNEQFF
TRBJ2-7 | - | TRBV29-1 | - | TGCAGCGTTCATAAAGAGCAGTACTTC | CSVHKEQYF
TRBJ1-4 | once | TRBV4-3 | - | TGCGCCAGCAGCCGACTAGGGAGACCGGATGAAAAACTGTTTTTT | CASSRLGRPDEKLFF
TRBJ2-5 | few | TRBV27 | - | TGTGCCAGCAGTTTGGCTAGGGGTCCCCAGTACTTC | CASSLARGPQYF
TRBJ1-2 | - | TRBV5-6 | - | TGTGCCAGCAGCTTACAGGTACCAGCTAACTATGGCTACACCTTC | CASSLQVPANYGYTF
TRBJ2-7 | - | TRBV11-3 | - | TGTGCCAGCAGCTTAGGGGGGGAACTCTCCTACGAGCAGTACTTC | CASSLGGELSYEQYF
TRBJ2-5 | - | TRBV5-1 | TRBD1 | TGCGCCAGCAGTAAGTTCGGACAGGCCCGAGAGACCCAGTACTTC | CASSKFGQARETQYF
TRBJ2-3 | once | TRBV11-2 | - | TGTGCCAGCAGCTTAGGGGTGGGGCGGAACACAGATACGCAGTATTTT | CASSLGVGRNTDTQYF
TRBJ2-7 | few | TRBV9 | - | TGTGCCAGCAGCGCCCGGGACACCTCCTACGAGCAGTACTTC | CASSARDTSYEQYF
TRBJ1-5 | - | TRBV6-6 | - | TGTGCCAGCAGTTCAACTAAGGTCCGGATGGGTCAGCCCCAGCATTTT | CASSSTKVRMGQPQHF
TRBJ1-3 | once | TRBV4-1 | TRBD1 | TGCGCCAGCAGCCAAGATTTTATCAGAGGGGGCGAAAACACCATATATTTT | CASSQDFIRGGENTIYF
TRBJ2-7 | - | TRBV28 | TRBD2 | TGTGCCAGCAGTCCTAGCGGGAGGTTCCACGAGCAGTACTTC | CASSPSGRFHEQYF
TRBJ1-6 | - | TRBV28 | - | TGTGCCACCTGGCCTCACGACGGTGGTTCACCCCTCCACTTT | CATWPHDGGSPLHF
TRBJ1-6 | few | TRBV4-2 | - | TGTGCCAGCAGTCCGCTAGAGCTCGCGGACTCACCCCTCCACTTT | CASSPLELADSPLHF